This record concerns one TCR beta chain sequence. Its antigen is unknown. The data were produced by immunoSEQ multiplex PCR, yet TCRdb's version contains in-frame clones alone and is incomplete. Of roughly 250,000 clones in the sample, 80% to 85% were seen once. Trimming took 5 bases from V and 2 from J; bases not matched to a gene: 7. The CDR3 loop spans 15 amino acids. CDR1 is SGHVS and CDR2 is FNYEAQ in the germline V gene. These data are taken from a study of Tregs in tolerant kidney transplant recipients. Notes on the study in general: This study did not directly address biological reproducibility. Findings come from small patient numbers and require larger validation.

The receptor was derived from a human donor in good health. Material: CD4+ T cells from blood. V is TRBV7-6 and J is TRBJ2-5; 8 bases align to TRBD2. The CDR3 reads CASSLTSGPQETQYF. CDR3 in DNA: TGTGCCAGCAGCCTTACTAGCGGACCACAAGAGACCCAGTACTTC. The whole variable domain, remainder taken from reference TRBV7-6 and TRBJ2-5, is GAGVSQSPRYKVTKRGQDVALRCDPISGHVSLYWYRQALGQGPEFLTYFNYEAQQDKSGLPNDRFSAERPEGSISTLTIQRTEQRDSAMYRCASSLTSGPQETQYFGPGTRLLVL.